Detailed here is one T cell receptor beta chain. This clonotype was counted a few times. Its cognate antigen has yet to be identified. The sample holds no much larger clone one base away, and base qualities are not on file. This specimen's time point label, per the study, means: second blood draw from one MS patient after hematopoietic stem cell transplantation. TCR beta repertoires were profiled from peripheral blood of 10 to 15 young patients with multiple sclerosis to demonstrate the VDJtools post-analysis software. Multiple sclerosis patients were children and adolescents aged 6 to 15 years. This entry comes from a study of post-analysis software for immune sequencing data (dated by TCRdb to the mid-2010s). About the full investigation: Disease courses on record covered relapsing-remitting, secondary progressive and progressive-relapsing multiple sclerosis, though some patients had no subtype annotation. Patient repertoires were compared against roughly 12 previously published healthy control repertoires from donors aged about 6 to 27 years. A subset of samples was prepared in parallel using single-end sample barcoding, then pooled and co-amplified after Illumina adapter ligation.

Libraries came from PCR. The data were produced on an Illumina HiSeq 2500. To reduce PCR and sequencing biases, unique molecular identifiers were built into the TCR beta cDNA libraries. Approximately 500,000 cDNA molecules were obtained per 1 to 10 million input T cells, so each molecule approximated one T cell. Patient libraries were prepared and sequenced with the same protocol used for the earlier healthy control dataset. Within a given batch, samples were prepared together, multiplexed and sequenced on the same HiSeq lane. For the original study's pipeline: Raw barcoded reads were processed with MIGEC, and single-read molecular identifier groups were discarded before consensus assembly and CDR3 extraction. Clonotype tables were post-analysed with VDJtools, normalizing diversity by down-sampling all datasets to the smallest sample size. Repertoire overlap clustering matched CDR3 amino acid but not nucleotide sequences to correct batch-related cross-sample contamination. TCRdb reworked the public reads: Q25 trimming with fastp, MiXCR clone assembly, productive beta chains retained. Rows are unified per CDR3 protein, each entry keeping the most common DNA and genes. What appears here as the V and J calls and clone size reflects TCRdb's work, not the paper's. For this sample there are 160,000 or so distinct CDR3 sequences; 35% to 40% appear just once. The ten largest clonotypes hold roughly 28% of the sample.

The investigation overall reported the following: The control group was slightly older than the multiple sclerosis patient group. Roughly 5 TRBV segments, including TRBV5-6, TRBV5-1 and TRBV20-1, were significantly more frequent in patients than controls. Normalized Chao1 diversity was significantly lower in multiple sclerosis patients than controls, suggesting substantial peripheral T-cell clonal expansion. Strong co-clustering of samples prepared in the same batch was shown by direct clustering with F measure, prompting a batch-effect correction.

The cysteine opens and the phenylalanine closes a CDR3 of 15 amino acids. Only the CDR3 region is kept as DNA, spanning 45 bases read in frame from base 1. V was cut back by 7 bases and J by 3 bases, leaving a gap of 18 bases between them. Based on the germline V gene, the CDR1 and CDR2 sequences are MDHEN and SYDVKM. Recombination linked TRBV28 to TRBJ1-2; a tentative D match to TRBD1 spans 6 bases. This sample comprised blood, obtained after autologous hematopoietic stem cell transplantation. This clonotype was obtained from a girl under 18 with multiple sclerosis. Donor details come from another sample of the same person, matched by shared clones. The DNA reads TGTGCCAGCACTTACGCTGGGGGGGCGGACTATGGCTACACCTTC. This encodes CASTYAGGADYGYTF.